This TCR beta chain appears in the sequencing data of a study of CD8+ T cells in alopecia areata. RNA, once extracted, was reverse transcribed into cDNA for use as the sequencing template. TCRdb's table, derived via immunoSEQ multiplex PCR, lists solely in-frame clones and lacks some. The sample gives around 210,000 clones, 50% to 75% of which show up once; more than 3.5% is in the top ten. Treatment in this sample: oral pan-JAK inhibitor, 5-10 mg twice daily. From PBMCs, CD4+ and CD8+ T cells were sorted. J was trimmed by 9 bases and V by 0 bases; bases with no gene match: 9. This CDR3 is 16 amino acids long. Germline CDR1 is SGHNT and CDR2 is YYREEE (reference sequence).

This TCR derives from a human donor with alopecia areata. The rearrangement uses TRBV5-4 and TRBJ2-1; 10 bases are a match to TRBD2. Material: CD4+ T cells sorted from blood, obtained at week 4, from a patient treated with tofacitinib. CDR3 in amino acids: CASSLVMPSGGSEQFF. In nucleotides, the CDR3 is TGTGCCAGCAGCTTGGTTATGCCTAGCGGGGGCTCTGAGCAGTTCTTC.